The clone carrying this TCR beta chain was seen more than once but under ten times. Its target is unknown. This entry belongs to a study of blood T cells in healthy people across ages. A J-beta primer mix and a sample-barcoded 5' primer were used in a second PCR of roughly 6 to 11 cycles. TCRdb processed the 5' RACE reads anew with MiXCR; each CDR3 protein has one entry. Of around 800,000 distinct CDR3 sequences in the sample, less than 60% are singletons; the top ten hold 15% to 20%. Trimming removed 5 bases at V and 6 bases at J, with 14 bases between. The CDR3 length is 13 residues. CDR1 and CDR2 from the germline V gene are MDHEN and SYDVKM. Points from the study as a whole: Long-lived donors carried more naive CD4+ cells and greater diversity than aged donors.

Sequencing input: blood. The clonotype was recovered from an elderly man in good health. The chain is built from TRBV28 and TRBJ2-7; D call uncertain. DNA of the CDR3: TGTGCCAGCAGTGTATTAGGGCAGCGCGAGCAGTACTTC. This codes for CASSVLGQREQYF.